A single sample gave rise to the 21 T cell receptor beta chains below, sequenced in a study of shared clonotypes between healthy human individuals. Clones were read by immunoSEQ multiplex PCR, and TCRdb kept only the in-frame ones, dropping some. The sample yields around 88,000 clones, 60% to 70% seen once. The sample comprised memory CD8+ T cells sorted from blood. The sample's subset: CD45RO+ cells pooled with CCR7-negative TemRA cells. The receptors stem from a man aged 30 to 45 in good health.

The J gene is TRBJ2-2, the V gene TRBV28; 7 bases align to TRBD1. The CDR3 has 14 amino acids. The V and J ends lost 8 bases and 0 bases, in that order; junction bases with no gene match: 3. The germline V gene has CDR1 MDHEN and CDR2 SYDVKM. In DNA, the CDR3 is TGTGCCAGCCTTGACAGGGCGAACACCGGGGAGCTGTTTTTT. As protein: CASLDRANTGELFF.

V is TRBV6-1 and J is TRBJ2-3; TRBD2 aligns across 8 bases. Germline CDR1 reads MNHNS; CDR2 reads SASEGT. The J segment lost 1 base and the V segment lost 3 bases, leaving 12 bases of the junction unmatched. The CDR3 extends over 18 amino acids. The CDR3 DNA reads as TGTGCCAGCAGTGAGAAGCGGGAGTGGGTCATCCGCACAGATACGCAGTATTTT. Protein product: CASSEKREWVIRTDTQYF.

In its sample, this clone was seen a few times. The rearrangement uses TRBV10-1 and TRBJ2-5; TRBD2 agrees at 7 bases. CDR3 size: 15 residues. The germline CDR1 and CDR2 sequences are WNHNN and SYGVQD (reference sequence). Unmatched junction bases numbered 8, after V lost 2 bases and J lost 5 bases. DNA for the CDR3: TGCGCCAGCAGTGAGGGAACGCGGGAGTACGAGACCCAGTACTTC. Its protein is CASSEGTREYETQYF.

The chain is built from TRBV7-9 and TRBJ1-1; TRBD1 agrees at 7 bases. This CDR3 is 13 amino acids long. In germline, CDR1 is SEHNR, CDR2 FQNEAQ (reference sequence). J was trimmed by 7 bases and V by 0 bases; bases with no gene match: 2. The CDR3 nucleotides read TGTGCCAGCAGCTTAGCGGGACAGAGTGAAGCTTTCTTT. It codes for CASSLAGQSEAFF. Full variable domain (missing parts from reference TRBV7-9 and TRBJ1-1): DTGVSQNPRHKITKRGQNVTFRCDPISEHNRLYWYRQTLGQGPEFLTYFQNEAQLEKSRLLSDRFSAERPKGSFSTLEIQRTEQGDSAMYLCASSLAGQSEAFFGQGTRLTVV.

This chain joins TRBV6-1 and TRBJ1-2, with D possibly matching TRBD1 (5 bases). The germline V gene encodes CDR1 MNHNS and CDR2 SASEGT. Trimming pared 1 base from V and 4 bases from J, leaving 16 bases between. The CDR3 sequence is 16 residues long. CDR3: CASSEEAATGFYGYTF. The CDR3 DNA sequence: TGTGCCAGCAGTGAAGAAGCCGCAACAGGATTCTATGGCTACACCTTC.

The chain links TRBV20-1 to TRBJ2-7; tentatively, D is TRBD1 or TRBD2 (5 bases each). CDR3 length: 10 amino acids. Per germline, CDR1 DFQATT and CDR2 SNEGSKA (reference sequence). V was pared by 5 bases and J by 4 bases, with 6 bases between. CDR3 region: CSAGGYEQYF. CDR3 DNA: TGCAGTGCTGGGGGATACGAGCAGTACTTC.

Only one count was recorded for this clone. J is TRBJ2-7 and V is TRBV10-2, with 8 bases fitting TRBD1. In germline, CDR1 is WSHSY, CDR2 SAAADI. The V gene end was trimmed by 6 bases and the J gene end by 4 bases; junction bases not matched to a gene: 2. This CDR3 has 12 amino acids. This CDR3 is CASRDRVYEQYF. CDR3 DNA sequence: TGCGCCAGCAGGGACAGGGTGTACGAGCAGTACTTC.

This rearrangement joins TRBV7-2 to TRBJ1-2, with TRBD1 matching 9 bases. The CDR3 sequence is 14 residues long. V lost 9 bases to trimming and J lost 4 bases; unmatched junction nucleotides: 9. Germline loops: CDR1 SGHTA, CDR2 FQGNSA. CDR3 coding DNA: TGTGCCAGGAGACAGGGGGACCAAGCCTATGGCTACACCTTC. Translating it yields CARRQGDQAYGYTF. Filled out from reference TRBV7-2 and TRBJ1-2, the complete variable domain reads GAGVSQSPSNKVTEKGKDVELRCDPISGHTALYWYRQSLGQGLEFLIYFQGNSAPDKSGLPSDRFSAERTGGSVSTLTIQRTQQEDSAVYLCARRQGDQAYGYTFGSGTRLTVV.

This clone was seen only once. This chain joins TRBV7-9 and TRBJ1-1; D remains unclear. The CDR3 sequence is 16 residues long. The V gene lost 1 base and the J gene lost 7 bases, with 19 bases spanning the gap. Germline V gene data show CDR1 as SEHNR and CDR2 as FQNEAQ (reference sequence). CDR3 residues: CASSLVAVTRAIEAFF. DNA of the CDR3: TGTGCCAGCAGCTTAGTGGCTGTCACGAGGGCGATTGAAGCTTTCTTT.

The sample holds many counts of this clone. The CDR3 spells CASSPTGGENIQYF. CDR3 nucleotide sequence: TGTGCCAGCAGCCCGACAGGGGGCGAAAACATTCAGTACTTC. V usage is TRBV13 and J usage is TRBJ2-4, with 10 nucleotides matching TRBD1. The CDR3 totals 14 residues. The J segment lost 5 bases and the V segment lost 5 bases, leaving 3 bases of the junction unmatched. Germline V gene lookup returns CDR1 PRHDT and CDR2 FYEKMQ (reference sequence).

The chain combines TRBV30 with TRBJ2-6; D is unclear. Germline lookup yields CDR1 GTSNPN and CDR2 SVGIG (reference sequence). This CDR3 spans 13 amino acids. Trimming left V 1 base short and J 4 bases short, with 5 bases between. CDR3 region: CAWSDSGANVLTF. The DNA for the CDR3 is TGTGCCTGGAGTGACTCCGGGGCCAACGTCCTGACTTTC.

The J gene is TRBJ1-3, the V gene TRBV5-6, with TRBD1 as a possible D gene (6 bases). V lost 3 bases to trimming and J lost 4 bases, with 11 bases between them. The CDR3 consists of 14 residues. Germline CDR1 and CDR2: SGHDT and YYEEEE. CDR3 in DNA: TGTGCCAGCAGCTGGATGGACAGAGGAAACACCATATATTTT. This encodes CASSWMDRGNTIYF.

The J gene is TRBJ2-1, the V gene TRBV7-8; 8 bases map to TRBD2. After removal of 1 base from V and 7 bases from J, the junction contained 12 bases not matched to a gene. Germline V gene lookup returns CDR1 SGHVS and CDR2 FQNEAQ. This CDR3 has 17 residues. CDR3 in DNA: TGTGCCAGCAGCTTAGTAATTCCTTCGGGGACTAGAAATGAGCAGTTCTTC. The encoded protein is CASSLVIPSGTRNEQFF.

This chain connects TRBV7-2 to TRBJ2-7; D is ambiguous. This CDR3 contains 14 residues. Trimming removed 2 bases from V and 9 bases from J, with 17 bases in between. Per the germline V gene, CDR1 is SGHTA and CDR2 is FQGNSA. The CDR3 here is CASSLFLTSARQYF. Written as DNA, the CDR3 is TGTGCCAGCAGCTTATTTCTTACATCCGCCCGGCAGTACTTC.

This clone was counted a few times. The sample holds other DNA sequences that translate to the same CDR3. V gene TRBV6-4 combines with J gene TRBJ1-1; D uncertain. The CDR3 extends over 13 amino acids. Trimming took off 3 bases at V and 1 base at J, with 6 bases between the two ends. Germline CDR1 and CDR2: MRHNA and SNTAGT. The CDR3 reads CASSEIPNTEAFF. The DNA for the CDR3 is TGTGCCAGCAGTGAGATACCGAACACTGAAGCTTTCTTT.

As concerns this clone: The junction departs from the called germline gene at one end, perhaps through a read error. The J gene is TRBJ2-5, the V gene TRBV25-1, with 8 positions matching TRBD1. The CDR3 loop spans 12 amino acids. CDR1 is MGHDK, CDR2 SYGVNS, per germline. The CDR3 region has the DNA TGTACCAGCATTGACAGGGGTGAGACCCAGTACTTC. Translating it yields CTSIDRGETQYF.

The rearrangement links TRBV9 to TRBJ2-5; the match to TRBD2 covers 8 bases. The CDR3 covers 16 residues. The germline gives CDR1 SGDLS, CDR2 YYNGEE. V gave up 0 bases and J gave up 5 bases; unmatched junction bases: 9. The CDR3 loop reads CASSVAGTRGLETQYF. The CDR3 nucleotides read TGTGCCAGCAGCGTAGCCGGGACTAGAGGGTTGGAGACCCAGTACTTC.

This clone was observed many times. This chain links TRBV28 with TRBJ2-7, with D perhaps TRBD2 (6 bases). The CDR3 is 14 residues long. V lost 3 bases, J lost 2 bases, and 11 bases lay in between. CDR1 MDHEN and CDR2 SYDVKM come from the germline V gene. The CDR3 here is CASSFGGDPYEQYF. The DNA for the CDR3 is TGTGCCAGCAGTTTCGGAGGGGACCCCTACGAGCAGTACTTC.

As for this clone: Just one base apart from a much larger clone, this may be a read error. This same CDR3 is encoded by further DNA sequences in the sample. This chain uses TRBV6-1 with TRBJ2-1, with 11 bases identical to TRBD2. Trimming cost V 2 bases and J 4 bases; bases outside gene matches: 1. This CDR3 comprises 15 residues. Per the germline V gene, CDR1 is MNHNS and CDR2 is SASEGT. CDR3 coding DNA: TGTGCCAGCAGTGAATTAGCGGGAGGGTACAATGAGCAGTTCTTC. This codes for CASSELAGGYNEQFF.

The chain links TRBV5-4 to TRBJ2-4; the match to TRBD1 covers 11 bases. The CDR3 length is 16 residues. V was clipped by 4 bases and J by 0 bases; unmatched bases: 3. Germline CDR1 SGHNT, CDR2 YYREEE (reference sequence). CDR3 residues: CASSKGTGGAKNIQYF. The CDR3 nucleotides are TGTGCCAGCAGCAAAGGGACAGGGGGAGCCAAAAACATTCAGTACTTC.

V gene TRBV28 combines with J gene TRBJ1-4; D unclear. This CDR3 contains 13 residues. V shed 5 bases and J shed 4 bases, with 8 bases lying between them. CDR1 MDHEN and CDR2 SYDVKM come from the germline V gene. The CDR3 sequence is CASSPRNNEKLFF. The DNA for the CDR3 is TGTGCCAGCAGTCCCAGAAATAATGAAAAACTGTTTTTT.